The entry that follows covers one TCR beta chain sequence. What it binds is not known. Sequencing was performed with immunoSEQ multiplex PCR; in TCRdb, only in-frame clones are kept and a portion is missing. The table has tens of thousands of clones, around 90% seen once; the top ten hold approximately 5%. The data were obtained in a study of identifying expanded T cells in peripheral blood. Study outcomes and limitations: Across healthy donors, higher total template counts meant significantly greater approximately two-week count variance. Technical replicates showed approximately 1.2 changed clones; approximately 2 weeks 15 to 20; four weeks 19.

Trimming stripped 2 bases from V and 8 bases from J, with 10 bases between. The CDR3 is made up of 13 amino acids. Germline assignment: CDR1 SGHRS and CDR2 YFSETQ. No infections or other immune events were documented during collection. V usage is TRBV5-1 and J usage is TRBJ1-4, with a possible D match to TRBD1 (5 bases). The sequencing sample was made of blood. This receptor was taken from a person aged 18 to 70 in good health. The CDR3 nucleotides read TGCGCCAGCAGCTTAGGGACGGACGAAAAACTGTTTTTT. This gives the protein CASSLGTDEKLFF.